A selection of T cell receptor beta chains follows, all from one sample in a study of blood T cell repertoires in COVID-19. TCRdb's table, derived via immunoSEQ multiplex PCR, lists solely in-frame clones and lacks some. There are over 150,000 clones in the sample; around 81% occur only once, and roughly 10% lies in the top ten. Sequencing was done on a sample of peripheral blood. The source of these receptors is a man in his 70s with active or convalescent COVID-19. Each CDR3 is given with its conserved first and last residue. Fields, in order: D gene, J gene, V gene, clone size, CDR3 DNA, CDR3 protein. The D gene is left open where the match is weak. Some rows have no size entry. The others give once, few or many, or a class for an expanded clone.

TRBD1 | TRBJ1-2 | TRBV28 | - | TGTGCCTGTCGACAGGGGGAGAACTATGGCTACACCTTC | CACRQGENYGYTF
TRBD1 | TRBJ1-1 | TRBV4-3 | - | TGCGCCAGCAGCCAAGACACAGGGGAGGACACTGAAGCTTTCTTT | CASSQDTGEDTEAFF
- | TRBJ2-2 | TRBV15 | - | TGTGCCACCAGCAGAGATCAGGTCGCTGCAAACACCGGGGAGCTGTTTTTT | CATSRDQVAANTGELFF
- | TRBJ1-5 | TRBV7-9 | - | TGTGCCAGCAGCCCGGCGGGTGGTCAGCCCCAGCATTTT | CASSPAGGQPQHF
TRBD2 | TRBJ2-2 | TRBV7-2 | once | TGTGCCAGCAACTCCCCACTAGCGGGAGGGACCGGGGAGCTGTTTTTT | CASNSPLAGGTGELFF
TRBD2 | TRBJ2-5 | TRBV5-1 | - | TGCGCCAGCAGCCCCGGCGTAGCGGGTCACCAAGAGACCCAGTACTTC | CASSPGVAGHQETQYF
- | TRBJ2-2 | TRBV28 | - | TGTGCCATACGCGGCCCGAACACCGGGGAGCTGTTTTTT | CAIRGPNTGELFF
- | TRBJ1-1 | TRBV6-2/TRBV6-3 | few | TGTGCCAGCAGCCGGCAGGGGAACACTGAAGCTTTCTTT | CASSRQGNTEAFF
- | TRBJ2-3 | TRBV5-1 | - | TGCGCCAGCAGCTTTGCAGGGTCGGATACGCAGTATTTT | CASSFAGSDTQYF
- | TRBJ1-5 | TRBV19 | - | TGTGCCAGTAGTATAGTAGGTAGGAGACAGATAAATCAGCCCCAGCATTTT | CASSIVGRRQINQPQHF
- | TRBJ2-1 | TRBV18 | - | TGTGCCAGCTCACCACCTGGGGGGATCCGCTCCTACAATGAGCAGTTCTTC | CASSPPGGIRSYNEQFF
- | TRBJ1-1 | TRBV14 | many | TGTGCCAGCAGTCCCAGTCTGAACACTGAAGCTTTCTTT | CASSPSLNTEAFF
- | TRBJ2-5 | TRBV6-1 | - | TGTGCCAGCAGTGAATTTGGCAGGGTGCGAGAGACCCAGTACTTC | CASSEFGRVRETQYF
TRBD1 | TRBJ1-1 | TRBV18 | - | TGTGCCAGCTCACCACAGAGGGACAGGGACCACACTGAAGCTTTCTTT | CASSPQRDRDHTEAFF
TRBD1 | TRBJ2-1 | TRBV7-9 | - | TGTGCCAGCAGCCCGGCAGGGACAGCCTACAATGAGCAGTTCTTC | CASSPAGTAYNEQFF
- | TRBJ2-7 | TRBV7-9 | - | TGTGCCAGCAGCTCACCCCTGGGACAAGGAAACTACGAGCAGTACTTC | CASSSPLGQGNYEQYF
- | TRBJ1-1 | TRBV18 | - | TGTGCCAGCTCGCACGGTGAGAACACTGAAGCTTTCTTT | CASSHGENTEAFF
TRBD1 | TRBJ1-2 | TRBV6-2/TRBV6-3 | - | TGTGCCAGCAGTACAGGGGGCTATGGCTACACCTTC | CASSTGGYGYTF
- | TRBJ1-5 | TRBV5-4 | - | TGTGCCAGCAGCTCGGACAGTAGCAATCAGCCCCAGCATTTT | CASSSDSSNQPQHF
TRBD1 | TRBJ1-2 | TRBV19 | - | TGTGCCAGTAGTAGGACAGGGGGCCCCATGTATGGCTACACCTTC | CASSRTGGPMYGYTF
- | TRBJ1-1 | TRBV28 | - | TGTGCCAGCAGTGGCCCCAGGGTTATGGGAAACACTGAAGCTTTCTTT | CASSGPRVMGNTEAFF
TRBD2 | TRBJ2-5 | TRBV7-7 | - | TGTGCTAGCAGCGCCTTAGCGGGAGTTCGGGCGAAAGGGACCCAGTACTTC | CASSALAGVRAKGTQYF
- | TRBJ1-2 | TRBV11-2 | - | TGTGCCAGCAGGCCAGGTAGTGACTATGGCTACACCTTC | CASRPGSDYGYTF
- | TRBJ1-1 | TRBV2 | once | TGTGCCAGCAGTGTTCTTAGGGGGAACACTGAAGCTTTCTTT | CASSVLRGNTEAFF
- | TRBJ1-4 | TRBV11-2 | - | TGTGCCAGCAGCCCCACTCATGAAAAACTGTTTTTT | CASSPTHEKLFF
TRBD1 | TRBJ2-7 | TRBV14 | - | TGTGCCAGCAGCCTACCCTTTGGGACAGGGGACTACGAGCAGTACTTC | CASSLPFGTGDYEQYF
- | TRBJ2-5 | TRBV29-1 | - | TGCAGCGTTGAAACAGAAACAGAGACCCAGTACTTC | CSVETETETQYF
TRBD1 | TRBJ2-5 | TRBV4-1 | - | TGCGCCAGCAGCCTGCAAAGGACAGGGGTTCAAGAGACCCAGTACTTC | CASSLQRTGVQETQYF
- | TRBJ1-4 | TRBV19 | - | TGTGCCAGTAGTGGCCGGAGACTTAATGAAAAACTGTTTTTT | CASSGRRLNEKLFF
TRBD1 | TRBJ2-2 | TRBV19 | once | TGTGCCAGTACTATTTTCGGACAGGACTCCACCGGGGAGCTGTTTTTT | CASTIFGQDSTGELFF
- | TRBJ2-7 | TRBV6-5 | - | TGTGCCAGCCGGTCGTCCTACGAGCAGTACTTC | CASRSSYEQYF
- | TRBJ2-2 | TRBV7-2 | - | TGTGCCAGCAGCTCCCAACCCACAGCTAACACCGGGGAGCTGTTTTTT | CASSSQPTANTGELFF